This is a list of T cell receptor beta chains from one sample in a study of T cells in Graves' hyperthyroidism and ophthalmopathy. TCRdb re-derived calls from the multiplex PCR reads in MiXCR, one entry per CDR3 protein. The data show roughly 500,000 distinct CDR3 sequences, more than 45% seen once. Material for sequencing was peripheral blood or thyroid tissue (not recorded which). These receptors were obtained from an adult woman with Graves' disease, either hyperthyroidism or ophthalmopathy (not recorded which). The CDR3 runs from the conserved cysteine through the conserved F or W. D genes are given only for firm matches. Rows may omit the clone size; those that give it use once, few, many or a size class.

j_call,clone_size,d_call,v_call,cdr3_nt,cdr3_aa
TRBJ2-5,many,NA,TRBV29-1,TGCAGCGTTGCGGGTCGGTTCCAAGAGACCCAGTACTTC,CSVAGRFQETQYF
TRBJ1-1,many,NA,TRBV5-1,TGCGCCAGCAGCTTTTTACCACAGGGCGGCACTGAAGCTTTCTTT,CASSFLPQGGTEAFF
TRBJ1-5,many,TRBD1,TRBV12-3/TRBV12-4,TGTGCCAGCAGTCCTGACCAGACAGGGGGCCAGCCCCAGCATTTT,CASSPDQTGGQPQHF
TRBJ2-6,NA,NA,TRBV30,TGTGCCTGGAGTGTACAGGCGGGGGCCAACGTCCTGACTTTC,CAWSVQAGANVLTF
TRBJ2-2,many,NA,TRBV2,TGTGCCAGCTCAGGTCGGCTAGATCGAACCGGGGAGCTGTTTTTT,CASSGRLDRTGELFF
TRBJ1-2,NA,NA,TRBV7-2,TGTGCCAGCAGCCCTACTAGCGGGGGGTACGACTATGGCTACACCTTC,CASSPTSGGYDYGYTF
TRBJ1-5,NA,TRBD1,TRBV20-1,TGCAGTGCTAGCGGGCAGGGACAGGGGGCTACTAGCAATCAGCCCCAGCATTTT,CSASGQGQGATSNQPQHF
TRBJ1-2,many,TRBD1,TRBV7-9,TGTGCCAGCAGCTTAGGGACAGGGGGAAGCGGCTACACCTTC,CASSLGTGGSGYTF
TRBJ1-6,NA,TRBD1,TRBV5-1,TGCGCCAGCTCCAGGGGGCAGTCCTATAATTCACCCCTCCACTTT,CASSRGQSYNSPLHF
TRBJ2-2,few,TRBD1,TRBV20-1,TGCAGTGCTAGAGAAGGGGGCTACGACACCGGGGAGCTGTTTTTT,CSAREGGYDTGELFF
TRBJ2-5,few,NA,TRBV15,TGTGCCACCATCAGTGAGGAGGGGATGATGGAGACCCAGTACTTC,CATISEEGMMETQYF
TRBJ2-7,many,TRBD1,TRBV13,TGTGCCAGCAGCTTACAGGGGGCGCCCCCCAGCGAAACCTACGAGCAGTACTTC,CASSLQGAPPSETYEQYF
TRBJ1-5,many,TRBD1,TRBV6-1,TGTGCCAGCAGTGAACAAAAGGGGACAGGGGTCAATCAGCCCCAGCATTTT,CASSEQKGTGVNQPQHF
TRBJ1-1,many,NA,TRBV29-1,TGCAGCGTTTGCCTGAACACTGAAGCTTTCTTT,CSVCLNTEAFF
TRBJ1-6,few,NA,TRBV30,TGTGCCTGGAGTGTAGCCGGGTTCCTCCTCCACTTT,CAWSVAGFLLHF
TRBJ1-3,many,NA,TRBV12-3/TRBV12-4,TGTGCCAGCAGTTTTGGTCACTCTGGAAACACCATATATTTT,CASSFGHSGNTIYF
TRBJ1-2,many,TRBD1,TRBV7-8,TGTGCCAGCAGCCCCCGGGACAGTGACTATGGCTACACCTTC,CASSPRDSDYGYTF
TRBJ1-2,NA,NA,TRBV12-3/TRBV12-4,TGTGCCAGCCGCGTAGCAGGGATGGGATATGGCTACACCTTC,CASRVAGMGYGYTF
TRBJ2-7,many,NA,TRBV7-9,TGTGCCAGCAGCGGACGCTACCGGGAGACTTACGAGCAGTACTTC,CASSGRYRETYEQYF
TRBJ1-2,NA,TRBD1,TRBV11-2,TGTGCCAGCAGAGCCTCCGGGACAGGGAAGGGTGGCTACACCTTC,CASRASGTGKGGYTF
TRBJ1-4,few,NA,TRBV30,TGTGCCTGGAGGGTCGGTGAGGATGAAAAACTGTTTTTT,CAWRVGEDEKLFF
TRBJ2-5,many,NA,TRBV3-1,TGTGCCAGCAGCCAATATCAGGAGACCCAGTACTTC,CASSQYQETQYF
TRBJ2-1,NA,NA,TRBV7-3,TGTGCCAGCAGCTTAACGCGGTCTAGAAATGAGCAGTTCTTC,CASSLTRSRNEQFF
TRBJ1-1,NA,NA,TRBV15,TGTGCCACCAGCAGTTTAGATAGTTCCACTGAAGCTTTCTTT,CATSSLDSSTEAFF
TRBJ2-4,NA,NA,TRBV15,TGTGCCACCAGCAGAGATCAAGGCATTCAGTACTTC,CATSRDQGIQYF
TRBJ1-3,many,TRBD1,TRBV6-6,TGTGCCAGCAGATGGACAGGGGGTTCTGGAAACACCATATATTTT,CASRWTGGSGNTIYF
TRBJ2-5,many,TRBD2,TRBV6-5,TGTGCCAGCAGCCTCGGACTAGCGGGCGGGACCCAGTACTTC,CASSLGLAGGTQYF
TRBJ2-7,NA,TRBD1,TRBV5-1,TGCGCCAGCTCTGTGGGACAGGAGTTCTCCTACGAGCAGTACTTC,CASSVGQEFSYEQYF
TRBJ2-2,NA,TRBD2,TRBV29-1,TGCAGCGTTGAAGAGTTAAGGACTAGCGGGACAAACACCGGGGAGCTGTTTTTT,CSVEELRTSGTNTGELFF
TRBJ1-4,NA,NA,TRBV2,TGTGCCAGCAGTGCTTACAGGGATGGGCAGAAACTGTTTTTT,CASSAYRDGQKLFF
TRBJ1-4,NA,NA,TRBV7-8,TGTGCCAGCAGCTTGACTAGCGGTGAAGAACTGTTTTTT,CASSLTSGEELFF
TRBJ2-1,NA,NA,TRBV6-1,TGTGCCATCAGTGAAGCGGCAAACAATGAGCAGTTCTTC,CAISEAANNEQFF
TRBJ2-2,many,NA,TRBV7-3,TGTGCCAGCAGCTTTACGAGCACCGGGGAGCTGTTTTTT,CASSFTSTGELFF
TRBJ1-1,many,NA,TRBV5-1,TGCGCCAGCAGCTTGGGTGATTCAGCTTTCTTT,CASSLGDSAFF
TRBJ2-7,many,NA,TRBV20-1,TGCAGTGCCCCCTGGACAGCACATTCTATCTACGAGCAGTACTTC,CSAPWTAHSIYEQYF
TRBJ1-1,NA,NA,TRBV29-1,TGCAGCGCCGTCCAGCAACAGGGTTGGGCCACTGAAGCTTTCTTT,CSAVQQQGWATEAFF
TRBJ1-2,many,NA,TRBV27,TGTGCCAGCAGTCCCAATCGGAACTATGGCTACACCTTC,CASSPNRNYGYTF
TRBJ1-2,NA,NA,TRBV19,TGTGCCAGTAGTATGAACCGGGACCACAGCTACACCTTC,CASSMNRDHSYTF
TRBJ1-5,NA,NA,TRBV7-2,TGTGCCAGCAGCTTACGGCACAATCAGCCCCAGCATTTT,CASSLRHNQPQHF